The source of this T cell receptor beta chain is a study of regulatory T cells in long-lasting Graves disease (dated by TCRdb to 2020 to 2023). The study in broad terms: Newly diagnosed Graves' disease patients had taken antithyroid drugs for less than 3 months. Persistent Graves' disease patients were compared with newly diagnosed Graves' disease patients by peripheral blood TCR sequencing and RNA sequencing. The study was registered as a clinical trial and conducted in China. A total of roughly 35 samples underwent TCR sequencing: about 13 from persistent and some 20 from newly diagnosed Graves' disease patients.

From the cysteine through the phenylalanine, the CDR3 covers 17 amino acids. Only CDR3 DNA remains: 51 bases, in frame from the first base. CDR1 MDHEN and CDR2 SYDVKM are derived from the germline V gene. Between the V and J ends, shortened by 6 bases and 6 bases respectively, the junction contains 24 bases. The table lists this clonotype with many counts. Its antigen target is currently unknown. Base quality data are lacking; no much larger clone is found one base away. Libraries were made using multiplex PCR. Sequencing was carried out with an Illumina HiSeq 4000. iRepertoire HTBI primers and Arm-PCR amplification of CDR3 regions were used to construct TCR beta libraries. Before sequencing, the PCR products underwent gel purification. The published analysis was carried out like this. Gene usage analysis of CDR3 amino acid clonotypes relied on the roughly 60 TRBV and more than twelve TRBJ segments identified across samples. Filtered high-quality paired reads were merged into contigs using COPE and FqMerger. BLAST was used to align contigs to the IMGT TRBV, TRBD and TRBJ reference genes, and CDR3 was defined following IMGT. Any clonotype with a frequency above 0.1% was classified as a highly expanded clone. Shannon entropy was used to measure repertoire diversity, and the Gini coefficient was used to measure V-J evenness. A clonotype was considered public if more than one individual shared it. Starting from the raw public reads, TCRdb applied fastp trimming at Q25, assembled clones with MiXCR and retained in-frame beta chains. Here each entry gathers all rows of one CDR3 protein and keeps the most common genes and DNA. The V and J calls, along with clone size, are taken from TCRdb and not from the paper's own processing. The sample table contains roughly 500,000 distinct CDR3 sequences; only one count was recorded for around 15% of them. Over 15% of the sample is in the top ten clones.

What the time point label conveys for this sample: newly diagnosed GD, antithyroid drugs for less than 3 months. For both TCR sequencing and RNA sequencing, RNA was extracted from PBMCs in TRIzol. The diagnosis of Graves' disease followed American Thyroid Association guidelines. Patients were recruited from an endocrinology department in Xi'an, China. Each patient gave 9 to 10 milliliters of peripheral blood, collected in an EDTA anticoagulant tube. Ficoll Paque Plus density gradient separation was used to isolate PBMCs, and no further T cell sorting was done. An Agilent 2100 Bioanalyzer and agarose gel were used to check RNA quality, while a NanoDrop 2000 measured RNA concentration. Here is what the overall study found, with its caveats: Only the TCR beta chain was sequenced and analyzed. Compared with newly diagnosed patients, persistent Graves' disease patients had lower TCR Shannon entropy and fewer highly expanded clones, which suggests clonal expansion. Persistent patients shared more public clonotypes among themselves (around 2,500) than newly diagnosed patients did (more than 950). TRBV28, TRBJ1-2 and TRBJ2-5 were preferentially used in persistent disease, while TRBV20-1 and TRBJ2-1 were favored in newly diagnosed disease. As a limitation, the authors acknowledged that the small sample size may reduce accuracy. Only peripheral blood was studied, because thyroid tissue, the primary lesion, was inaccessible.

The same specimen was also included in a second study, on T cells in Graves' hyperthyroidism and ophthalmopathy. As the second paper documents: Stable Graves' hyperthyroidism was defined as no progression to ophthalmopathy during 18 months of follow-up. Hyperthyroidism patients were newly diagnosed, had a disease duration of under 2 months, and were aged 18 to 65 years. Patients with uncontrolled infections, other autoimmune diseases, pregnancy or lactation were excluded. Diagnoses were based on clinical symptoms, serum thyroxine and TRAb, thyroid ultrasound and orbital computed tomography. For the first round of RT-PCR on the TCR CDR3, the HTBI primer set was used together with the Qiagen OneStep RT-PCR kit. Most expanded thyroid clonotypes (frequency above 0.001) were also detected in blood, suggesting blood repertoires may reflect thyroid immune responses. A model built on a 13 V-J signature distinguished ophthalmopathy from stable hyperthyroidism, reaching 85% to 90% sensitivity and approximately 81% specificity in cross-validation and 80%/75% in testing. During validation, the model predicted progression to ophthalmopathy a median of roughly 7.1 months ahead of onset, with around 65% sensitivity and 72% to 80% specificity. TCR V-J signatures able to tell the groups apart were searched for in a discovery cohort of 90 to 100 patients, of whom about 40 had Graves' ophthalmopathy and roughly 57 had stable Graves' hyperthyroidism. An independent validation cohort of 18 to 20 hyperthyroidism patients and roughly 16 patients who later progressed to ophthalmopathy tested prospective prediction of ophthalmopathy. The 80 to 100 discovery patients were randomly divided into training and test sets at a 7:3 ratio. In several Graves' hyperthyroidism patients, the study also compared T-cell repertoires from thyroid tissue with T-cell repertoires from blood. After sampling, hyperthyroidism patients received methimazole starting at 30 mg daily, and ophthalmopathy patients received high-dose intravenous methylprednisolone. Libraries were constructed in a second round of multiplex PCR, after which size selection and purification were performed. Libraries were sequenced paired-end with 100 bp reads on an Illumina HiSeq2000. SOAPnuke was used to process the raw data, removing reads that contained adapters or uncalled bases, had a mean Phred below 15, or lacked an exact match to the constant primer or identifier. COPE v1.2.5 was used to merge high-quality paired reads, and clonotypes were defined as unique nucleotide sequences. MiTCR v1.1 was used to align clonotypes to the IMGT TRBV, TRBD and TRBJ reference segments. The analysis included only V-J combinations with a frequency above 0.0001, which together covered more than 98% of the repertoires. A TCS score was defined as the ratio of F50 (clonal expansion) to E x V (chaos), with BLOSUM62-based TCRdist applied between CDR3 peptides within each V-J. Welch's t-statistics and random forest reduced fewer than 550 V-J features to 13, which were used in a naive Bayes classifier (R e1071). Sample size was not statistically predetermined, and blinding of investigators to group allocation was not performed. TCR Vbeta CDR3 sequencing of 140 or so peripheral blood samples (over 40 ophthalmopathy, 75 hyperthyroidism and roughly 17 progressor patients) is reported in the paper.

The starting material was peripheral blood mononuclear cells (PBMCs), obtained at new diagnosis, from a patient treated with antithyroid drugs. This TCR derives from a woman in her fifties or sixties with Graves disease. Donor details come from another sample of the same person, matched by shared clones. This sequence uses TRBV28 and TRBJ2-4, with TRBD1 tentatively as D gene (5 bases match). The bases read TGTGCCAGCAGCCGGGTAACCGGACAACCGAGGAGAAACATTCAGTACTTC. Its translation is CASSRVTGQPRRNIQYF.